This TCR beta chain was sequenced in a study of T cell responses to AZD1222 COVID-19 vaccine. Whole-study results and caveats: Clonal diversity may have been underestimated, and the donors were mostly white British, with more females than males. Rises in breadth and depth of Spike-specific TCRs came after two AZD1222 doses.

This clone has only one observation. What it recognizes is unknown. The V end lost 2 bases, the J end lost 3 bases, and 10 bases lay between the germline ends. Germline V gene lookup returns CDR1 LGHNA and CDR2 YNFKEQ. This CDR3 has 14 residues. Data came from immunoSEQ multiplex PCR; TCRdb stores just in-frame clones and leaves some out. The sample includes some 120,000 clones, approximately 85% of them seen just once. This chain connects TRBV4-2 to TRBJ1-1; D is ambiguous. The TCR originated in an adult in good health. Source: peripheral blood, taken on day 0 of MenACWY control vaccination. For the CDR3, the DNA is TGTGCCAGCAGCCAAACTGCCCAGGACACTGAAGCTTTCTTT. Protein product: CASSQTAQDTEAFF.